These 22 T cell receptor beta chains were all obtained from the same sample, sequenced in a study of T cells in localized non-small cell lung cancer. The protocol was immunoSEQ multiplex PCR, while the TCRdb copy is restricted to in-frame clones and leaves out a portion. The table shows some 66,000 clones, with 84% occurring only once. The sample here was peripheral blood, taken before any cancer treatment. The receptors stem from an older female donor with stage I lung adenocarcinoma.

This rearrangement joins TRBV7-3 to TRBJ2-7, with D perhaps being TRBD1 or TRBD2 (6 bases each). The CDR3 has 14 amino acids. The germline V gene has CDR1 SGHTA and CDR2 FQGTGA. The ends were cut back, 8 bases at V and 6 bases at J, with 20 bases in the middle. CDR3 in DNA: TGTGCCAGCCATCGAGGGGGGTCTGAGAGCGAGCAGTACTTC. Translating gives CASHRGGSESEQYF.

The rearrangement uses TRBV5-1 and TRBJ2-2, with 8 bases lining up with TRBD2. Trimming at V came to 1 base and at J to 5 bases, leaving 7 bases not matched to a gene. The CDR3 covers 16 residues. CDR1 SGHRS and CDR2 YFSETQ come from the germline V gene. The CDR3: CASSLSVSSGTGELFF. CDR3 nucleotide sequence: TGCGCCAGCAGCTTGTCGGTGTCTAGCGGGACCGGGGAGCTGTTTTTT.

Concerning this clone: One end of the junction does not line up with germline, which may come from a read error. This rearrangement joins TRBV7-9 to TRBJ2-6; 10 positions agree with TRBD2. There are 15 residues in the CDR3. CDR1 and CDR2 from the germline V gene are SEHNR and FQNEAQ (reference sequence). The CDR3 DNA sequence: TGTGCCAGCAGTTTAGCGGGAGGTGGGGCCAACGTCCTGACTTTC. This codes for CASSLAGGGANVLTF.

CDR3 region: CASGTASTDTQYF. Written as DNA, the CDR3 is TGTGCCAGTGGGACAGCCAGCACAGATACGCAGTATTTT. The chain uses TRBV19 and TRBJ2-3; 7 positions match TRBD1. Germline V lookup: CDR1 LNHDA, CDR2 SQIVND (reference sequence). The V and J ends lost 8 bases and 0 bases, in that order; junction bases with no gene match: 2. This CDR3 comprises 13 residues.

This sequence joins TRBV7-3 and TRBJ1-1; tentative D call: TRBD1 (5 bases). CDR3 length equals 15 residues. Germline loops: CDR1 SGHTA, CDR2 FQGTGA. V was shortened by 5 bases and J by 4 bases, with 17 bases between the two germline ends. The CDR3 DNA follows: TGTGCCAGCAGCCTGGGGGTCCCGGGGGTCACTGAAGCTTTCTTT. It codes for CASSLGVPGVTEAFF.

This CDR3 is CASSLTGNTEAFF. CDR3 bases: TGTGCCAGCAGTCTCACAGGGAACACTGAAGCTTTCTTT. The genes are TRBV6-4 and TRBJ1-1; possible D gene TRBD1, 5 bases. The V and J ends lost 5 bases and 1 base respectively, with 8 bases between them. Germline V gene data show CDR1 as MRHNA and CDR2 as SNTAGT. The CDR3 length is 13 residues.

The rearrangement links TRBV5-1 to TRBJ2-6; D is ambiguous. Germline assignment: CDR1 SGHRS and CDR2 YFSETQ. The V end lost 1 base, the J end lost 0 bases, and 8 bases lay between the germline ends. The CDR3 length is 16 residues. Written as DNA, the CDR3 is TGCGCCAGCAGCTTGCGATCGAGCTCTGGGGCCAACGTCCTGACTTTC. Translating it yields CASSLRSSSGANVLTF. Drawing the rest from reference TRBV5-1 and TRBJ2-6, the complete variable domain is KAGVTQTPRYLIKTRGQQVTLSCSPISGHRSVSWYQQTPGQGLQFLFEYFSETQRNKGNFPGRFSGRQFSNSRSEMNVSTLELGDSALYLCASSLRSSSGANVLTFGAGSRLTVL.

This chain connects TRBV10-3 to TRBJ1-2; no reliable D call. Germline lookup yields CDR1 ENHRY and CDR2 SYGVKD. V was trimmed by 3 bases and J by 4 bases, leaving 12 bases between them. This CDR3 has 14 amino acids. In DNA form, the CDR3 reads TGTGCCATCAGTGACCTCTATGGTAGCTATGGCTACACCTTC. Its translation is CAISDLYGSYGYTF.

The rearrangement links TRBV27 to TRBJ1-2; maybe TRBD1 (5 bases). Per germline, CDR1 MNHEY and CDR2 SMNVEV (reference sequence). Trimming took off 5 bases at V and 7 bases at J, with 17 bases between the two ends. The CDR3 is made up of 14 amino acids. This CDR3 reads CASSRTFSGRGYTF. The CDR3 coding sequence is TGTGCCAGCAGTCGGACGTTCTCGGGGCGTGGCTACACCTTC.

The V and J genes are TRBV2 and TRBJ1-5; 7 nucleotides match TRBD1. Germline assignment: CDR1 SNHLY and CDR2 FYNNEI. The J segment lost 6 bases and the V segment lost 5 bases, leaving 7 bases of the junction unmatched. CDR3 length: 14 residues. In DNA form, the CDR3 reads TGTGCCAGCAGTCTAGGGGGCGCGGGTCAGCCCCAGCATTTT. This translates into CASSLGGAGQPQHF.

The chain employs TRBV18 and TRBJ1-1; no clear D gene. Per germline, CDR1 KGHSH and CDR2 LQKENI. The germline V and J ends were trimmed by 6 bases and 0 bases, with 8 bases remaining between them. The CDR3 is 13 amino acids. Here the CDR3 DNA reads TGTGCCAGCTCCCTCTGGTTGAACACTGAAGCTTTCTTT. This sequence encodes CASSLWLNTEAFF.

This clone was seen ten or more times. The chain employs TRBV9 and TRBJ1-1, with TRBD1 identical over 7 bases. The trim removed 4 bases at V and 7 bases at J, leaving 10 bases unmatched. The germline gives CDR1 SGDLS, CDR2 YYNGEE. This CDR3 region has 14 residues. The CDR3 loop reads CASSTMTGRNEAFF. For the CDR3, the DNA is TGTGCCAGCAGCACAATGACAGGGAGGAATGAAGCTTTCTTT.

This chain links TRBV30 with TRBJ1-5; 7 positions match TRBD1. This CDR3 contains 17 residues. Trimming removed 0 bases from V and 4 bases from J; junction bases left unmatched: 12. Looked up from germline, CDR1 is GTSNPN and CDR2 is SVGIG (reference sequence). The DNA of the CDR3 is TGTGCCTGGAGTGTAGACCGGACAGGTGGAGGGAATCAGCCCCAGCATTTT. This translates into CAWSVDRTGGGNQPQHF. Full variable domain (missing parts from reference TRBV30 and TRBJ1-5): SQTIHQWPATLVQPVGSPLSLECTVEGTSNPNLYWYRQAAGRGLQLLFYSVGIGQISSEVPQNLSASRPQDRQFILSSKKLLLSDSGFYLCAWSVDRTGGGNQPQHFGDGTRLSIL.

The V gene is TRBV5-6, the J gene TRBJ2-4, with 10 bases identical to TRBD2. CDR3 size: 14 residues. The junction had 14 bases not matched to a gene; V was cut back by 4 bases and J by 16 bases. The germline V gene encodes CDR1 SGHDT and CDR2 YYEEEE. CDR3 protein: CASSKPGLARGAYF. The CDR3 DNA follows: TGTGCCAGCAGCAAACCGGGACTAGCGAGGGGGGCCTACTTC.

This rearrangement joins TRBV30 to TRBJ1-4; D might be TRBD1 (6 bases). The germline CDR1 and CDR2 sequences are GTSNPN and SVGIG (reference sequence). V was shortened by 5 bases and J by 4 bases, with 17 bases between the two germline ends. The CDR3 sequence is 15 residues long. CDR3: CAWAARKGGNEKLFF. CDR3 sequence (DNA): TGTGCCTGGGCCGCTCGAAAGGGGGGTAATGAAAAACTGTTTTTT. The whole variable domain, filled in from reference TRBV30 and TRBJ1-4, reads SQTIHQWPATLVQPVGSPLSLECTVEGTSNPNLYWYRQAAGRGLQLLFYSVGIGQISSEVPQNLSASRPQDRQFILSSKKLLLSDSGFYLCAWAARKGGNEKLFFGSGTQLSVL.

The chain is built from TRBV20-1 and TRBJ1-2; D call uncertain. V lost 6 bases and J 12 bases, leaving 17 bases between the germline ends. The V gene's germline CDR1 is DFQATT and CDR2 SNEGSKA (reference sequence). The CDR3 consists of 11 residues. CDR3 in DNA: TGCAGTGCCCGTCACGGACGGTACGACACCTTC. Amino acid sequence: CSARHGRYDTF.

V is TRBV11-2 and J is TRBJ2-7, with D unresolved. V dropped 5 bases and J dropped 5 bases, with 10 bases sitting between them. The CDR3 is made up of 12 amino acids. Germline assignment: CDR1 SGHAT and CDR2 FQNNGV. The CDR3 DNA follows: TGTGCCAGCAGCATAGTAGCAAACGAGCAGTACTTC. As protein: CASSIVANEQYF.

This chain's CDR3 is CAWNEGHASNQPQHF. The CDR3, as DNA: TGTGCCTGGAATGAGGGGCATGCTAGCAATCAGCCCCAGCATTTT. The gene calls are TRBV30 and TRBJ1-5; TRBD1 is a possible D gene (5 bases). The CDR3 has 15 amino acids. CDR1 is GTSNPN and CDR2 is SVGIG in the germline V gene (reference sequence). Trimming cost V 4 bases and J 0 bases, with 13 bases left between them. The variable domain in full, with the rest retrieved from reference TRBV30 and TRBJ1-5, is SQTIHQWPATLVQPVGSPLSLECTVEGTSNPNLYWYRQAAGRGLQLLFYSVGIGQISSEVPQNLSASRPQDRQFILSSKKLLLSDSGFYLCAWNEGHASNQPQHFGDGTRLSIL.

The chain links TRBV6-5 to TRBJ1-2; no reliable D call. This CDR3 contains 15 residues. V was clipped by 0 bases and J by 6 bases, with 14 bases between them. Germline CDR1 reads MNHEY; CDR2 reads SVGAGI. For the CDR3, the DNA is TGTGCCAGCAGTTACTCGGCACGGCGATTTAATGGCTACACCTTC. It codes for CASSYSARRFNGYTF.

The chain employs TRBV5-1 and TRBJ2-3; 10 bases are shared with TRBD1. Germline CDR1 and CDR2: SGHRS and YFSETQ. The CDR3 totals 15 residues. Trimming at V came to 0 bases and at J to 4 bases, leaving 2 bases not matched to a gene. The CDR3 protein is CASSLGQGAPDTQYF. In nucleotides, the CDR3 is TGCGCCAGCAGCTTGGGACAGGGGGCCCCAGATACGCAGTATTTT. Looking up the rest from reference TRBV5-1 and TRBJ2-3 gives the full variable domain: KAGVTQTPRYLIKTRGQQVTLSCSPISGHRSVSWYQQTPGQGLQFLFEYFSETQRNKGNFPGRFSGRQFSNSRSEMNVSTLELGDSALYLCASSLGQGAPDTQYFGPGTRLTVL.

V is TRBV10-1 and J is TRBJ2-5, with a tentative D call TRBD2 (7 bases). The V end lost 0 bases, the J end lost 5 bases, and 13 bases lay between the germline ends. CDR3 length: 15 residues. Germline V gives CDR1 WNHNN, CDR2 SYGVQD (reference sequence). Written as DNA, the CDR3 is TGCGCCAGCAGTGAGTCTGCGGGGGCCGGTGAGACCCAGTACTTC. It specifies CASSESAGAGETQYF.

The chain is built from TRBV6-6 and TRBJ2-3, with D tentatively TRBD2 (6 bases). Per the germline V gene, CDR1 is MNHNY and CDR2 is SVGAGI (reference sequence). The V and J ends lost 5 bases and 6 bases respectively, with 15 bases between them. This CDR3 region has 14 residues. CDR3 residues: CASSARLDSDTQYF. As DNA, the CDR3 is TGTGCCAGCAGTGCAAGACTAGACTCCGATACGCAGTATTTT.